This T cell receptor (beta chain) comes out of a study of Ad26.COV2.S vaccination and SARS-CoV-2 variants. About the research overall: A participant enrolled in the COV1001 Ad26.COV2.S trial arm provided the sample. Intramuscular Ad26.COV2.S doses were given once or twice, 56 days apart.

In regard to this clone: Its target is unknown.

General study findings and limits: After vaccination, substantial breadth of spike-specific CD8+ and CD4+ responses was reported.

The data were produced by immunoSEQ multiplex PCR, yet TCRdb's version contains in-frame clones alone and is incomplete. The table lists about 350,000 clones, approximately 86% of them singletons, with around a tenth in the top ten. As for treatment: around 19 received Ad26.COV2.S at low or high dose, single or two shots; 5 received placebo; per-sample allocation not given. At day 63 after the first vaccine or placebo injection, samples were drawn. An Ad26 vector carrying the Wuhan-strain SARS-CoV-2 spike served as the vaccine. The clonotype was recovered from a person aged 18-60 years who received the Ad26.COV2.S COVID-19 vaccine or a placebo. Sequenced here: peripheral blood, sampled in a trial of Ad26.COV2.S vaccine versus placebo.

CDR3 in DNA: TGTGCCAGCAGAGCACCTAGCGGGTACGAGCAGTACTTC. Protein product: CASRAPSGYEQYF. The V gene is TRBV12-3 or TRBV12-4, the J gene TRBJ2-7, with TRBD2 matching 8 bases. The CDR3 is made up of 13 amino acids. V gave up 6 bases and J gave up 4 bases; unmatched junction bases: 5.